The 10 T cell receptor beta chains below come from one sample, sequenced in a study of blood T cell repertoires in COVID-19. The data were produced by immunoSEQ multiplex PCR, yet TCRdb's version contains in-frame clones alone and is incomplete. The sample shows approximately 300,000 clones, around 87% of them seen only once. Sequenced sample: peripheral blood. The receptors originated from a woman between 50 and 59 years old with active or convalescent COVID-19.

The CDR3: CASMVANTEAFF. DNA for the CDR3: TGTGCCAGCATGGTAGCGAACACTGAAGCTTTCTTT. This chain links TRBV6-5 with TRBJ1-1; the D is unclear. This CDR3 is built from 12 residues. The V end was cut by 7 bases, the J end by 1 base, with 7 bases between. Germline CDR1 reads MNHEY; CDR2 reads SVGAGI.

This chain joins TRBV18 and TRBJ1-5; D possibly corresponds to TRBD1 (6 bases). V was clipped by 1 base and J by 6 bases, with 13 bases between them. This CDR3 comprises 15 residues. Germline loops: CDR1 KGHSH, CDR2 LQKENI. CDR3 in amino acids: CASSPLGGASQPQHF. The CDR3 nucleotides read TGTGCCAGCTCACCACTGGGGGGGGCAAGTCAGCCCCAGCATTTT.

The chain recombines TRBV3-1 (or the pseudogene TRBV3-2) with TRBJ2-2; no definite D call. V was shortened by 3 bases and J by 7 bases, with 12 bases between the two germline ends. There are 14 residues in the CDR3. Germline CDR1 reads LGHDT; CDR2 reads YNNKEL (reference sequence). The CDR3 DNA sequence: TGTGCCAGCAGCCAGCATCTAAGTCGCGGGGAGCTGTTTTTT. Translation gives CASSQHLSRGELFF.

This clone was seen once. The genes are TRBV9 and TRBJ1-2; D possibly corresponds to TRBD1 (6 bases). V shed 4 bases and J shed 3 bases, with 7 bases lying between them. Germline lookup yields CDR1 SGDLS and CDR2 YYNGEE. The CDR3 has 12 residues. DNA for the CDR3: TGTGCCAGCAGCCCAGGGGACTATGGCTACACCTTC. This translates into CASSPGDYGYTF.

This clone was counted only a few times. This sequence joins TRBV28 and TRBJ1-1; TRBD1 matches 8 bases. The CDR3 length is 13 residues. Germline-derived CDR1 and CDR2 are MDHEN and SYDVKM. With V trimmed by 6 bases and J by 4 bases, 4 bases remained unmatched. The CDR3 region is CASRPTGGTEAFF. The CDR3 region has the DNA TGTGCCAGCAGACCAACAGGGGGCACTGAAGCTTTCTTT.

This chain connects TRBV29-1 to TRBJ1-2; a possible D gene is TRBD1 (5 bases). The CDR3 sequence is 13 residues long. Trimming pared 7 bases from V and 0 bases from J, leaving 12 bases between. Germline CDR1 SQVTM, CDR2 ANQGSEA. As DNA, the CDR3 is TGCAGCGCGACAGATACCACTAACTATGGCTACACCTTC. Its translation is CSATDTTNYGYTF.

The chain links TRBV7-3 to TRBJ1-2; TRBD1 might be the D (5 bases). Germline CDR1 SGHTA, CDR2 FQGTGA. V shed 5 bases and J shed 6 bases, with 16 bases lying between them. The CDR3 extends over 14 amino acids. The CDR3 sequence is CASSPAGTPDGYTF. The DNA for the CDR3 is TGTGCCAGCAGCCCGGCCGGGACTCCGGATGGCTACACCTTC.

V gene TRBV6-5 combines with J gene TRBJ2-5; TRBD1 might be the D (5 bases). V was cut by 2 bases and J by 3 bases, with 13 bases left in between. This CDR3 comprises 15 residues. Germline CDR1 MNHEY, CDR2 SVGAGI. This CDR3 is CASSYHGQVKETQYF. As DNA, the CDR3 is TGTGCCAGCAGTTACCATGGACAAGTCAAAGAGACCCAGTACTTC.

The chain couples TRBV12-5 to TRBJ1-1; the D gene is possibly TRBD1 (6 bases). This CDR3 spans 13 amino acids. V lost 0 bases and J 6 bases, leaving 8 bases between the germline ends. Germline V gene lookup returns CDR1 LGHNT and CDR2 FRNRAP. The CDR3 DNA reads as TGTGCTAGTGGTTTGGTACAGGGATCTGAAGCTTTCTTT. Amino acids: CASGLVQGSEAFF. The variable domain in full, completed from reference TRBV12-5 and TRBJ1-1, reads DARVTQTPRHKVTEMGQEVTMRCQPILGHNTVFWYRQTMMQGLELLAYFRNRAPLDDSGMPKDRFSAEMPDATLATLKIQPSEPRDSAVYFCASGLVQGSEAFFGQGTRLTVV.

V is TRBV30 and J is TRBJ2-7, with 8 bases matching TRBD1. The CDR3 runs to 15 residues. Germline CDR1 and CDR2: GTSNPN and SVGIG (reference sequence). Trimming took 4 bases from V and 4 from J; bases not matched to a gene: 12. The CDR3 region has the DNA TGTGCCTGGACGGTACCCGGACAGGGCAGGTACGAGCAGTACTTC. Translation: CAWTVPGQGRYEQYF.